This T cell receptor beta chain was captured in a study of blood T cell repertoires in COVID-19. On the study more broadly: Material from acute and convalescent COVID-19 was sourced from the United States, Italy and Spain. T cells, B-cell-depleted T cells, or PBMCs supplied cDNA or gDNA.

The CDR3 extends over 12 amino acids. Trimming removed 6 bases from V and 4 bases from J, with 9 bases in between. Germline CDR1 MNHEY, CDR2 SVGAGI. The protocol was immunoSEQ multiplex PCR, while the TCRdb copy is restricted to in-frame clones and leaves out a portion. The sample has approximately 44,000 clones; roughly three quarters are singletons. The rearrangement uses TRBV6-5 and TRBJ1-2, with D uncertain. The sequencing sample was made of peripheral blood. The sequence was collected from a woman older than 75 with acute or convalescent COVID-19. The DNA for the CDR3 is TGTGCCAGCAGGGTAAACACCTATGGCTACACCTTC. Translated, it gives CASRVNTYGYTF.